This T cell receptor beta chain comes out of a study of blood T cell repertoires in COVID-19 (dated by TCRdb to the early 2020s). For the study in its entirety: The collaborator samples originated in the United States, Italy and Spain and spanned the acute and convalescent phases of COVID-19. HLA class I and class II types, where available, came from metadata supplied by the sample provider rather than from assay-based typing. Samples were obtained from the ongoing ImmuneRACE study (first 160 participants) and from some 1,300 subjects provided by 6 global collaborators. Sample metadata almost always included a de-identified subject ID, COVID-19 status, age in years and sex. A freely available public database, intended as a resource for researchers studying the immune response to SARS-CoV-2, is where the repertoires were released. The dataset comprised deeply sampled blood TCRbeta repertoires from subjects exposed to, actively infected with, or recovered from COVID-19. The prospective study material was composed of cDNA or gDNA derived from T cells, B-cell-depleted T cells, or PBMCs. Results the study describes overall, beyond this receptor: The amount of clinical and demographic metadata varied by source and participant and was provided uncurated.

The germline V gene (reference sequence) specifies GTSNPN as CDR1 and SVGIG as CDR2. V is reduced by 1 base and J by 4 bases, leaving a spacing of 11 bases between them. The CDR3 goes from the cysteine to the phenylalanine over 14 residues. Only the CDR3 DNA stays, 42 bases, in frame from base 1. Details on this clone: Its antigen is currently not known. Per-nucleotide qualities are absent, and no much larger clonotype sits a single base away.

Each collaborating institution followed its own protocols to collect whole blood in K2EDTA tubes. For TCRbeta analysis, collaborators shipped samples in one of three forms: frozen whole blood, isolated PBMCs, or DNA extracted from either of those sample types. TCRbeta CDR3 regions were amplified from genomic DNA by means of the immunoSEQ Assay, a bias-controlled multiplex PCR. In the source study's methods: Nucleated cell counts per sample were estimated from amplification of reference gene primers within the assay. Sequence reads were collapsed and filtered to measure the absolute abundance of every unique TCRbeta CDR3 rearrangement. For each sample, productive Simpson clonality was calculated as the square root of Simpson's diversity index across productive rearrangements. The clones in this table, taken by TCRdb from immuneACCESS, are in-frame only. Not every clone is retained; where verified, under half of the shortfall comes from an unresolved V gene, and the cause of the rest is unknown. V and J calls and clone size are copied from that table; D and trimming were computed from the DNA. The sample table shows around 120,000 clones, and about 85% are seen once. Of the sample, over 2% falls within the top ten clones.

The receptor's source is a human donor in a cohort sampled during active COVID-19. In this chain, TRBV30 is recombined with TRBJ1-5, with a tentative D gene TRBD1 over 6 matching bases. Sequenced input: peripheral blood. The nucleotides are TGTGCCTGGAGTGAAATACAGGGAAATCAGCCCCAGCATTTT. This sequence encodes CAWSEIQGNQPQHF. Reference TRBV30 and TRBJ1-5 proteins supply the regions before and after the CDR3; the full variable domain is: SQTIHQWPATLVQPVGSPLSLECTVEGTSNPNLYWYRQAAGRGLQLLFYSVGIGQISSEVPQNLSASRPQDRQFILSSKKLLLSDSGFYLCAWSEIQGNQPQHFGDGTRLSIL.